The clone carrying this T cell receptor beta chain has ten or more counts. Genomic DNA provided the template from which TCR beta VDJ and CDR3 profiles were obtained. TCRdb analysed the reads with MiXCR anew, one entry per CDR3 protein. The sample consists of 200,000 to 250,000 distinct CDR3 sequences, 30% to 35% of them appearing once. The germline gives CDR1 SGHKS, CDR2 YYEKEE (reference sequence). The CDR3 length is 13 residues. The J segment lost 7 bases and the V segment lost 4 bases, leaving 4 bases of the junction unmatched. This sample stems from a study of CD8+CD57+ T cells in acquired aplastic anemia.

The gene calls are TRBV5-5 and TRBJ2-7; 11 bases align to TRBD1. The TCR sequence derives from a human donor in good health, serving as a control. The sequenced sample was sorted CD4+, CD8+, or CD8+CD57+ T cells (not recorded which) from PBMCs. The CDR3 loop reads CASSGQGAGEQYF. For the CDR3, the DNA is TGTGCCAGCAGCGGACAGGGGGCGGGAGAGCAGTACTTC.